This T cell receptor (beta chain) was sequenced during a study of OX40 agonist ivuxolimab in advanced cancers. On the study more broadly: The study enrolled dose-escalation patients with hepatocellular carcinoma, melanoma, renal cell or head and neck cancer. Overall study results and limits: The CD4+ and CD8+ T cells in the blood had expanded clonally by week 6 at 0.1 to 3.0 mg/kg.

In its sample, this clone was seen a few times. Its antigen is as yet unknown. Deletions cut 2 bases from V and 4 bases from J, with 11 bases between. The CDR3 is 14 residues long. Germline V lookup: CDR1 SNHLY, CDR2 FYNNEI. Sequenced by immunoSEQ multiplex PCR; TCRdb stores in-frame clones only, minus some. The sample yields about 64,000 clones, roughly 80% seen once. This sequence was found in an adult with an advanced solid tumor such as melanoma, head and neck, liver or kidney cancer. The sample here was CD4+ or CD8+ T cells sorted from blood, taken in a trial of the OX40 agonist ivuxolimab. This chain uses TRBV2 with TRBJ1-2, with a tentative D call TRBD1 (5 bases). The CDR3 coding sequence is TGTGCCAGCAGTGAAAAGACAGCTCGCTATGGCTACACCTTC. This gives the protein CASSEKTARYGYTF. The full variable domain, with the rest looked up from reference TRBV2 and TRBJ1-2, is EPEVTQTPSHQVTQMGQEVILRCVPISNHLYFYWYRQILGQKVEFLVSFYNNEISEKSEIFDDQFSVERPDGSNFTLKIRSTKLEDSAMYFCASSEKTARYGYTFGSGTRLTVV.